This T cell receptor beta chain was documented in a study of regulatory T cells in long-lasting Graves disease. Libraries of TCR beta came from iRepertoire HTBI primers plus Arm-PCR of CDR3 regions. TCRdb reprocessed the multiplex PCR reads with MiXCR, giving one entry per CDR3 protein. The sample gives approximately 560,000 distinct CDR3 sequences, about 15% of which show up once; approximately 12% is in the top ten. The germline V gene has CDR1 DFQATT and CDR2 SNEGSKA (reference sequence). The J segment lost 5 bases and the V segment lost 4 bases, leaving 12 bases of the junction unmatched. There are 16 residues in the CDR3. The time point denotes: newly diagnosed GD, antithyroid drugs for less than 3 months. The TCR library was prepared using RNA isolated from PBMCs. A further study also used this sample, focusing on T cells in Graves' hyperthyroidism and ophthalmopathy.

Sequenced material: peripheral blood mononuclear cells (PBMCs), taken at new diagnosis, from a patient treated with antithyroid drugs. The source of this sequence is a man between 18 and 35 years old with Graves disease. This rearrangement joins TRBV20-1 to TRBJ2-1, with 9 bases matching TRBD1. The CDR3 DNA reads as TGCAGTGCTATTCACCTAGGACAGGGGAGGAACAATGAGCAGTTCTTC. Translated, it gives CSAIHLGQGRNNEQFF.